This T cell receptor (beta chain) was sequenced in a study of post-analysis software for immune sequencing data. Study details: Secondary progressive, relapsing-remitting and progressive-relapsing multiple sclerosis were among the included disease courses.

Prepared TCR beta cDNA libraries contained unique molecular identifiers. The T cell input of roughly 0.9 to 11 million gave a few hundred thousand cDNA molecules. One entry per CDR3 protein, called by TCRdb with MiXCR from the PCR reads. Here the sample spans roughly 580,000 distinct CDR3 sequences, 44% being singletons. CDR1 is MNHEY, CDR2 SVGEGT, per germline. The CDR3 consists of 15 residues. V lost 6 bases to trimming and J lost 2 bases, with 16 bases between them. Overall study results and limits: Higher frequency in patients than in controls was seen for roughly five TRBV segments, with TRBV5-6, TRBV5-1 and TRBV20-1 among them. By F measure, samples from a shared preparation batch strongly co-clustered. For normalized Chao1 diversity, multiple sclerosis patients scored significantly lower than controls did.

As concerns this clonotype: The antigen is unknown.

The TCR sequence derives from a girl between 10 and 17 years old with multiple sclerosis. This chain links TRBV6-2 or TRBV6-3 with TRBJ1-1; a possible D gene is TRBD1 (5 bases). The sequenced sample was blood. CDR3 sequence reads: CASSPGRGVNTEAFF. CDR3 nucleotides: TGTGCCAGCAGCCCTGGTAGGGGTGTTAACACTGAAGCTTTCTTT.